The 5 T cell receptor beta chains in this list originate from one sample, sequenced in a study of cytomegalovirus exposure and HLA in healthy donors. PCR employed 60 Vbeta and 13 Jbeta primers. Sequencing was performed with immunoSEQ multiplex PCR; in TCRdb, only in-frame clones are kept and a portion is missing. Here the sample spans around 190,000 clones, around 78% being singletons. Material: PBMCs. These receptors all stem from a young woman in good health and CMV-seropositive.

V is TRBV7-9 and J is TRBJ2-1, with 8 bases fitting TRBD1. CDR3 length: 16 amino acids. Germline V gene data show CDR1 as SEHNR and CDR2 as FQNEAQ (reference sequence). The V segment lost 5 bases and the J segment 2 bases; nucleotides outside the gene matches: 8. This CDR3 is CASSQARGLTYNEQFF. In DNA form, the CDR3 reads TGTGCCAGCAGCCAAGCCAGGGGGCTGACCTACAATGAGCAGTTCTTC.

The V call is TRBV4-1, the J call TRBJ1-1; a weak D match, TRBD1 (6 bases). This CDR3 comprises 15 residues. The V end lost 1 base, the J end lost 10 bases, and 19 bases lay between the germline ends. Germline-derived CDR1 and CDR2 are MGHRA and YSYEKL. The CDR3 DNA sequence: TGCGCCAGCAGCCAAGTGGCTGCAGGGGCTCTTGCAGCTTTCTTT. Translated, it gives CASSQVAAGALAAFF.

Here the CDR3 reads CASSPTGQTEAFF. CDR3 coding DNA: TGTGCCAGCAGCCCTACAGGGCAAACTGAAGCTTTCTTT. The genes are TRBV9 and TRBJ1-1; perhaps TRBD1 as D (6 bases). CDR1 is SGDLS, CDR2 YYNGEE, per germline. The length of the CDR3 is 13 residues. V lost 4 bases, J lost 5 bases, and 12 bases lay in between.

About this clone itself: Other DNA sequences in the sample encode the same CDR3. The V gene is TRBV9, the J gene TRBJ2-3, with TRBD2 matching over 11 bases. Germline V gene lookup returns CDR1 SGDLS and CDR2 YYNGEE. The CDR3 extends over 17 amino acids. The ends lost 4 bases at V and 2 bases at J; junction bases unmatched: 9. CDR3 in DNA: TGTGCCAGCAGCTTAGGAGGGACTAGCGGAAACACAGATACGCAGTATTTT. This encodes CASSLGGTSGNTDTQYF.

The CDR3 DNA follows: TGTGCCAGTAGTCGGGGACAGGGGGGGAATGAGCAGTTCTTC. This codes for CASSRGQGGNEQFF. The V call is TRBV19, the J call TRBJ2-1; 11 positions agree with TRBD1. The CDR3 consists of 14 residues. Germline values: CDR1 LNHDA, CDR2 SQIVND (reference sequence). V gave up 5 bases and J gave up 7 bases; unmatched junction bases: 4.